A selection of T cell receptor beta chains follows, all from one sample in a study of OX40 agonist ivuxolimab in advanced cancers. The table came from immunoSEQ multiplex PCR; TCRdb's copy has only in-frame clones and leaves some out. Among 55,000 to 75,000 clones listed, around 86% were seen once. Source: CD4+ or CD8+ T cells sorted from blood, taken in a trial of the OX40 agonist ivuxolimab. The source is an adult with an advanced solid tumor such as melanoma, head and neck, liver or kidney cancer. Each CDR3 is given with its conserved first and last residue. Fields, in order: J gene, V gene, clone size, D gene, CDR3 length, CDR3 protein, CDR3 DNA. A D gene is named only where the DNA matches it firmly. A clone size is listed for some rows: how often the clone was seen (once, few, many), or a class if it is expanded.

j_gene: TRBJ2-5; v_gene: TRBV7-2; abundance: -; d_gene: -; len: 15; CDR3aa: CASSLPDPPRETQYF; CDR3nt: TGTGCCAGCAGCTTACCGGACCCCCCTAGGGAGACCCAGTACTTC
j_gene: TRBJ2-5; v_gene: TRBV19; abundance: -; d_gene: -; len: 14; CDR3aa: CASSKTVDQETQYF; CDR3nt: TGTGCCAGTAGTAAGACAGTGGACCAAGAGACCCAGTACTTC
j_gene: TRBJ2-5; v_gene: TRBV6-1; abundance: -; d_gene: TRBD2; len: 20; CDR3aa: CASSVGRGLAGGPRGETQYF; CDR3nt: TGTGCCAGCAGTGTGGGCAGGGGACTAGCGGGAGGGCCTAGGGGGGAGACCCAGTACTTC
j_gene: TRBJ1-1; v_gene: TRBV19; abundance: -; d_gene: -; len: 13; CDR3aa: CASSINRNTEAFF; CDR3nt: TGTGCCAGTAGCATAAACAGGAACACTGAAGCTTTCTTT
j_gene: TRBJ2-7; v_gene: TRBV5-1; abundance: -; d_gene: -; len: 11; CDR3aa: CASSFRDEQYF; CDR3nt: TGCGCCAGCAGCTTCAGGGACGAGCAGTACTTC
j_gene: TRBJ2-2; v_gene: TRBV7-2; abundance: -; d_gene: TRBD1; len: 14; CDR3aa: CASSRTGNTGELFF; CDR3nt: TGTGCCAGCAGCAGGACAGGGAACACCGGGGAGCTGTTTTTT
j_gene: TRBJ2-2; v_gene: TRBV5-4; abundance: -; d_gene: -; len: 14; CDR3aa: CASSLGLPTGELFF; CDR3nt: TGTGCCAGCAGCTTGGGTCTCCCCACCGGGGAGCTGTTTTTT
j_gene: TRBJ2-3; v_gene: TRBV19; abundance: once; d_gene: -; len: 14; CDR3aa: CASSNRLSTDTQYF; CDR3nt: TGTGCCAGTAGTAACCGTCTTAGCACAGATACGCAGTATTTT
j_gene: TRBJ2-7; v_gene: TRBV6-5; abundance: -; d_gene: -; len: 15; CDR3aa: CASSPSDRGAYEQYF; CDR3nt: TGTGCCAGCAGCCCTTCGGACAGAGGAGCCTACGAGCAGTACTTC
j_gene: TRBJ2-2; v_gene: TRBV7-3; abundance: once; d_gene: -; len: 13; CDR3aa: CASSLNGVGELFF; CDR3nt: TGTGCCAGCAGCTTAAATGGGGTCGGGGAGCTGTTTTTT
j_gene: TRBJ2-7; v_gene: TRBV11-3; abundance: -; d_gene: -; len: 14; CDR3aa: CASSLGSSSVEQYF; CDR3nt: TGTGCCAGCAGCTTAGGATCGAGTTCGGTGGAGCAGTACTTC
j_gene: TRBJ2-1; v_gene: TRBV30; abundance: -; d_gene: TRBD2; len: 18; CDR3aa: CAWSGAGGPTSSYNEQFF; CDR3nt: TGTGCCTGGAGTGGAGCGGGAGGTCCCACGAGCTCCTACAATGAGCAGTTCTTC
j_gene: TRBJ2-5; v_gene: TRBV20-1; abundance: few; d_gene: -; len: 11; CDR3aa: CSARDQETQYF; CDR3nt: TGCAGTGCTAGGGACCAAGAGACCCAGTACTTC
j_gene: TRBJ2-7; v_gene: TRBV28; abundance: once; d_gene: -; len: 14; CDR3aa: CASSRPGFLYEQYF; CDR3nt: TGTGCCAGCAGTCGACCCGGGTTCCTCTACGAGCAGTACTTC
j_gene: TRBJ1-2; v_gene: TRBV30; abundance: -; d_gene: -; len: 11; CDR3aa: CAWSAGGYHTF; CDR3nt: TGTGCCTGGAGTGCCGGGGGGTACCACACCTTC
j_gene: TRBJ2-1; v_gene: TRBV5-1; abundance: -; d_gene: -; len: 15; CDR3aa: CASSPVSGSPNEQFF; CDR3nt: TGCGCCAGCAGCCCAGTCTCCGGGAGTCCCAATGAGCAGTTCTTC
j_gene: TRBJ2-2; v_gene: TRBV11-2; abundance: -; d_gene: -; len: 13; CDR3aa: CASNRGYTGELFF; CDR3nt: TGTGCCAGCAATCGGGGGTACACCGGGGAGCTGTTTTTT
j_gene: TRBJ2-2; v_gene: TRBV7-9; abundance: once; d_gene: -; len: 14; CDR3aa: CASSRLPNTGELFF; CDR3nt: TGTGCCAGCAGCCGACTACCGAACACCGGGGAGCTGTTTTTT
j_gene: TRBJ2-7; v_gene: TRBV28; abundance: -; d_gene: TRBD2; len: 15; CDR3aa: CASSLPSGIPYEQYF; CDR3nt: TGTGCCAGCAGTTTACCTAGCGGGATTCCCTACGAGCAGTACTTC
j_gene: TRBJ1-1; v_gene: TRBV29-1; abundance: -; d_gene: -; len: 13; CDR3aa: CSVEGTENTEAFF; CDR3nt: TGCAGCGTTGAAGGGACAGAGAACACTGAAGCTTTCTTT
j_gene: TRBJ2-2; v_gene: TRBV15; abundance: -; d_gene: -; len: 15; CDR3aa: CATSRASGNTGELFF; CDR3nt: TGTGCCACCAGCAGAGCCAGCGGGAACACCGGGGAGCTGTTTTTT
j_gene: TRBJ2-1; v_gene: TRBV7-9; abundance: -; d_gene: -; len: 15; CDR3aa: CASSLRAGGVNEQFF; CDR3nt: TGTGCCAGCAGCTTACGGGCAGGGGGGGTGAATGAGCAGTTCTTC
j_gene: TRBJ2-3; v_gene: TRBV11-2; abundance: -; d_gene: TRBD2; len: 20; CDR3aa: CASSLEGGLAGFSDTDTQYF; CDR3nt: TGTGCCAGCAGCTTAGAGGGGGGACTAGCGGGATTTTCCGACACAGATACGCAGTATTTT
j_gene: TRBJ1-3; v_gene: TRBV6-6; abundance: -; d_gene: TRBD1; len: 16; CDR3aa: CASSLGQGASGNTIYF; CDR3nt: TGTGCCAGCAGTCTCGGACAGGGGGCTTCTGGAAACACCATATATTTT
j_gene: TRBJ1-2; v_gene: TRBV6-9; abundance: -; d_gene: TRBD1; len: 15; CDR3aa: CASSLDRASNYGYTF; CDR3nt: TGTGCCAGCAGTTTAGACAGGGCGAGTAACTATGGCTACACCTTC
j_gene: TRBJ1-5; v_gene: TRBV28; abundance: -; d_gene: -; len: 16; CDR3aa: CASSSPSGDSNQPQHF; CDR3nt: TGTGCCAGCAGTTCCCCTTCTGGGGATAGCAATCAGCCCCAGCATTTT
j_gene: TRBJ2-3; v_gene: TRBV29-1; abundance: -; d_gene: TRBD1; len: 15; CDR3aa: CSATFRDRSTDTQYF; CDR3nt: TGCAGCGCTACCTTCCGGGACAGAAGCACAGATACGCAGTATTTT
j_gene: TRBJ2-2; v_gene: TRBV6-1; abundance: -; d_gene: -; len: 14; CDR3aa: CASREGSGTGELFF; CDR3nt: TGTGCCAGCAGGGAGGGTTCGGGCACCGGGGAGCTGTTTTTT
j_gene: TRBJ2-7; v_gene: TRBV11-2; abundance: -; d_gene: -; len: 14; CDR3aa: CASSFLSNSYEQYF; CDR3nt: TGTGCCAGCAGCTTTCTATCAAACTCCTACGAGCAGTACTTC
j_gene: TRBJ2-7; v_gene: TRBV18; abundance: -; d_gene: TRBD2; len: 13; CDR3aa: CASSPLAGWEQYF; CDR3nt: TGTGCCAGCTCACCATTAGCGGGATGGGAGCAGTACTTC
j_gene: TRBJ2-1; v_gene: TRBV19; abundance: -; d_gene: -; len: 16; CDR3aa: CASSIIGGFEDNEQFF; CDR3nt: TGTGCCAGTAGTATTATTGGGGGCTTCGAGGACAATGAGCAGTTCTTC
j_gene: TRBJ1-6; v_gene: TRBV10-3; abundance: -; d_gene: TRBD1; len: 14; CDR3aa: CAIRDREENSPLHF; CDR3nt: TGTGCCATCAGAGACAGGGAAGAAAATTCACCCCTCCACTTT
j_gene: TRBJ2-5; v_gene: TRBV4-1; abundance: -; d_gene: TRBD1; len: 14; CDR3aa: CASRGTGDQETQYF; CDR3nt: TGCGCCAGCAGGGGGACAGGGGACCAAGAGACCCAGTACTTC
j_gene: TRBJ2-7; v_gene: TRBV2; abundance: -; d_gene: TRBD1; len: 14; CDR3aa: CASREGTGAYEQYF; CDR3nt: TGTGCCAGCAGAGAAGGGACAGGGGCCTACGAGCAGTACTTC
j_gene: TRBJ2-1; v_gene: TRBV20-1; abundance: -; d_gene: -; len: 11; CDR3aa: CSAAGHNEQFF; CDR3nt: TGCAGTGCTGCGGGACACAATGAGCAGTTCTTC
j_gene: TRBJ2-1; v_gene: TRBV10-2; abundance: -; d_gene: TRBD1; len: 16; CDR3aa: CASSDLGTEPYNEQFF; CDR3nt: TGCGCCAGCAGTGATTTGGGGACAGAACCCTACAATGAGCAGTTCTTC